This paragraph reports one T cell receptor (beta chain). This sample is drawn from a study of blood T cell repertoires in COVID-19. Study-wide background: Whether acute or convalescent, the COVID-19 samples came from the United States, Italy and Spain.

Seattle enrolled patients during active infection and tracked them longitudinally. Original methodology: Amplified reference gene primers provided the basis for estimating nucleated cell counts. Here immunoSEQ multiplex PCR was the method, and the copy in TCRdb shows in-frame clones only, minus some. The D gene and trimming were derived from the DNA, and the V and J assignments and clone size from that table. This table holds about 260,000 clones, 85% to 90% found once. This receptor was taken from a woman aged 55 to 70 with COVID-19, enrolled during active disease. The sequencing sample was made of peripheral blood.

DNA for the CDR3: TGTGCCAGCAGACCGCAGGGGGCGAAGGATGAAAAACTGTTTTTT. This gives the protein CASRPQGAKDEKLFF. This sequence joins TRBV6-6 and TRBJ1-4, with 8 bases matching TRBD1. With V trimmed by 6 bases and J by 6 bases, 9 bases remained unmatched. The CDR3 is 15 residues long. Germline values: CDR1 MNHNY, CDR2 SVGAGI (reference sequence).